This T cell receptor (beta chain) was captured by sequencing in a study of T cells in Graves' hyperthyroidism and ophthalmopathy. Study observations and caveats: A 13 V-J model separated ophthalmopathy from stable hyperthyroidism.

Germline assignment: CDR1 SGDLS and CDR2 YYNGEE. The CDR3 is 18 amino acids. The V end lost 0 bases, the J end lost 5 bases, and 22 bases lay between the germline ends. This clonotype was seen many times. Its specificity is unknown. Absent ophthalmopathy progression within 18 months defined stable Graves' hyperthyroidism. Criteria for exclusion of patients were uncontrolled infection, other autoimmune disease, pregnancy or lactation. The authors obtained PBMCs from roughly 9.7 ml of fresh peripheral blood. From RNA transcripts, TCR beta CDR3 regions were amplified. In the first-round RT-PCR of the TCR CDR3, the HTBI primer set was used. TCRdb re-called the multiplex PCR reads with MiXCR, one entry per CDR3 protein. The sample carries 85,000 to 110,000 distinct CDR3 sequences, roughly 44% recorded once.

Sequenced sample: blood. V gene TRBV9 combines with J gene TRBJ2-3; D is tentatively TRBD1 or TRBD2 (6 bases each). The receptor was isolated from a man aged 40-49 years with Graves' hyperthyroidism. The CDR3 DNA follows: TGTGCCAGCAGCGTAGGAGGGGGGCCCTGGGGTATCGGAGATACGCAGTATTTT. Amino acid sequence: CASSVGGGPWGIGDTQYF.